A single sample gave rise to the 15 T cell receptor beta chains below, sequenced in a study of T cells expressing NK-cell markers. For each CDR3 protein, TCRdb gives one entry from its re-call of the 5' RACE reads, without DNA. Its clone listing holds about 460,000 distinct CDR3 sequences. The sequencing input was blood T cells: a sorted CD56 or NKG2C T cell subset, CD4+ or CD8+ T cells, or bulk PBMC T cells (not recorded which). The source is a woman in her forties or fifties in good health.

The V call is TRBV5-1, the J call TRBJ2-1; no DNA is available, so the TRBD2 call from TCRdb remains unchecked. CDR3 size: 14 residues. Germline V gene sequence: CDR1 SGHRS, CDR2 YFSETQ. The CDR3 sequence is CASSPGAGVNEQFF.

The chain employs TRBV12-3 or TRBV12-4 and TRBJ1-5; TCRdb's D gene call, TRBD1, goes unchecked for lack of DNA. This CDR3 contains 13 residues. Here the CDR3 reads CASRTGVYQPQHF.

The gene calls are TRBV7-9 and TRBJ1-4; the D gene TCRdb calls, TRBD1, cannot be checked with no DNA. The CDR3 has 14 amino acids. Germline CDR1 is SEHNR and CDR2 is FQNEAQ (reference sequence). The CDR3 loop reads CASSLETGSEKLFF.

The V call is TRBV20-1, the J call TRBJ2-7; the TRBD2 assignment by TCRdb is unverifiable without DNA. Germline-derived CDR1 and CDR2 are DFQATT and SNEGSKA (reference sequence). The CDR3 loop spans 14 amino acids. This CDR3 reads CSASPASGTPEQYF.

The chain joins TRBV7-2 to TRBJ2-1; no DNA is available, so the TRBD2 call from TCRdb remains unchecked. The germline V gene has CDR1 SGHTA and CDR2 FQGNSA. This CDR3 contains 14 residues. This CDR3 reads CASSRLGAYNEQFF.

The chain carries TRBV27 and TRBJ1-1; TCRdb's D call of TRBD1 is untestable without DNA. Germline V CDR1 and CDR2: MNHEY, SMNVEV (reference sequence). This CDR3 region has 16 residues. CDR3 region: CASSPFWDRGLTEAFF.

The gene calls are TRBV5-6 and TRBJ1-2. The CDR3 contains 13 residues. Germline loops: CDR1 SGHDT, CDR2 YYEEEE. CDR3 protein: CASSPRPVRGYTF.

CDR3 amino acids: CSASGTGEQFF. J is TRBJ2-1 and V is TRBV20-1; TCRdb picks TRBD1, but there is no DNA to check that call. Germline CDR1 reads DFQATT; CDR2 reads SNEGSKA (reference sequence). The CDR3 contains 11 residues.

This chain connects TRBV5-1 to TRBJ2-1; TCRdb calls TRBD2, which cannot be checked without DNA. CDR3 length equals 17 residues. Germline CDR1 is SGHRS and CDR2 is YFSETQ. CDR3 region: CASSGKTSSGAHNEQFF.

This chain connects TRBV28 to TRBJ1-1. The CDR3 consists of 15 residues. Germline loops: CDR1 MDHEN, CDR2 SYDVKM. Here the CDR3 reads CASSLPHGMGTEAFF.

The genes are TRBV5-1 and TRBJ2-7; TCRdb indicates TRBD1, and absent DNA this call remains unverified. CDR1 SGHRS and CDR2 YFSETQ come from the germline V gene. The CDR3 is made up of 14 amino acids. The CDR3: CASSLQDSRYEQYF.

This rearrangement joins TRBV7-9 to TRBJ1-5; TCRdb calls TRBD1, which cannot be checked without DNA. The CDR3 has 15 residues. Germline V gene sequence: CDR1 SEHNR, CDR2 FQNEAQ (reference sequence). CDR3 sequence: CASSPGGSPNQPQHF.

This sequence joins TRBV11-3 and TRBJ2-4; TCRdb lists TRBD2, though no DNA is available to test this call. This CDR3 contains 13 residues. CDR1 and CDR2 (germline): SGHNT, YENEEA. The CDR3 sequence is CASSLAGLNIQYF.

This rearrangement joins TRBV15 to TRBJ2-5; TCRdb's D gene call, TRBD2, goes unchecked for lack of DNA. CDR1 and CDR2 from the germline V gene are LNHNV and YYDKDF (reference sequence). This CDR3 contains 15 residues. CDR3 sequence reads: CATSREGTNQETQYF.

The chain combines TRBV15 with TRBJ2-3; TCRdb lists TRBD1, though no DNA is available to test this call. Germline-derived CDR1 and CDR2 are LNHNV and YYDKDF (reference sequence). The CDR3 has 15 residues. The CDR3 reads CATSSDAGGTDTQYF. Looking up the rest from reference TRBV15 and TRBJ2-3 gives the full variable domain: DAMVIQNPRYQVTQFGKPVTLSCSQTLNHNVMYWYQQKSSQAPKLLFHYYDKDFNNEADTPDNFQSRRPNTSFCFLDIRSPGLGDTAMYLCATSSDAGGTDTQYFGPGTRLTVL.